The 22 T cell receptor beta chains listed next were all sequenced from one sample in a study of OX40 agonist ivuxolimab in advanced cancers. Some clones are missing from TCRdb's copy, which holds only in-frame ones; the method was immunoSEQ multiplex PCR. The repertoire holds 75,000 to 100,000 clones, with more than 85% as singletons. Sequencing was performed on CD4+ or CD8+ T cells sorted from blood, taken in a trial of the OX40 agonist ivuxolimab. These receptors were taken from an adult with an advanced solid tumor such as melanoma, head and neck, liver or kidney cancer.

The chain joins TRBV5-6 to TRBJ2-5; D gene uncertain. The germline V gene encodes CDR1 SGHDT and CDR2 YYEEEE. Trimming took 4 bases from V and 5 from J, leaving 6 bases between them. The CDR3 has 11 residues. The CDR3 nucleotides are TGTGCCAGCAGCGGAAGGGAGACCCAGTACTTC. As protein: CASSGRETQYF.

This chain links TRBV19 with TRBJ1-3, with D possibly being TRBD1 (5 bases). This CDR3 is 16 amino acids long. The ends were cut back, 7 bases at V and 8 bases at J, with 24 bases in the middle. From germline, CDR1 is LNHDA and CDR2 SQIVND (reference sequence). The CDR3: CASKKAGDVSWDTIYF. The CDR3 region has the DNA TGTGCCAGTAAAAAGGCTGGGGACGTATCATGGGACACCATATATTTT.

This chain joins TRBV7-2 and TRBJ2-4; D could derive from TRBD1 or TRBD2 (5 bases each). V was shortened by 3 bases and J by 7 bases, with 16 bases between the two germline ends. There are 15 residues in the CDR3. CDR1 is SGHTA and CDR2 is FQGNSA in the germline V gene. CDR3: CASSFGTAIGNIQYF. CDR3 in DNA: TGTGCCAGCAGCTTTGGGACCGCAATAGGGAACATTCAGTACTTC.

The rearrangement links TRBV11-3 to TRBJ2-7; 10 bases match TRBD2. CDR1 and CDR2 (germline): SGHNT, YENEEA. CDR3 length: 17 amino acids. V trimming: 4 bases; J trimming: 0 bases; junction bases outside the gene matches: 9. CDR3 loop: CASSSGGSGRASYEQYF. The CDR3 DNA sequence: TGTGCCAGCAGCTCCGGAGGCAGCGGGAGGGCCTCCTACGAGCAGTACTTC.

The V call is TRBV2, the J call TRBJ2-2, with D possibly TRBD1 on 6 matching bases. Trimming cost V 6 bases and J 3 bases, with 14 bases left between them. CDR1 is SNHLY, CDR2 FYNNEI, per germline. The CDR3 sequence is 15 residues long. The CDR3 bases are TGTGCCAGCAGATTTAACAGGGCACACACCGGGGAGCTGTTTTTT. Its protein product is CASRFNRAHTGELFF.

The chain recombines TRBV9 with TRBJ2-7; D gene uncertain. V lost 0 bases and J 0 bases, leaving 7 bases between the germline ends. The CDR3 length is 14 residues. Germline loops: CDR1 SGDLS, CDR2 YYNGEE. The CDR3 DNA reads as TGTGCCAGCAGCGTAGCCCTCAGCTCCTACGAGCAGTACTTC. This sequence encodes CASSVALSSYEQYF.

This clone was seen a single time. The chain uses TRBV19 and TRBJ2-1, with D uncertain. Germline CDR1 LNHDA, CDR2 SQIVND (reference sequence). This CDR3 comprises 15 residues. The V end was cut by 6 bases, the J end by 5 bases, with 17 bases between. The CDR3 DNA follows: TGTGCCAGTAGGGCCCAGTCGGGCAGTCACAATGAGCAGTTCTTC. This encodes CASRAQSGSHNEQFF.

The V and J genes are TRBV19 and TRBJ2-5, with D uncertain. The end of the DNA is better explained by TRBJ2-7, so the J call may be wrong. The CDR3 has 11 amino acids. The germline CDR1 and CDR2 sequences are LNHDA and SQIVND (reference sequence). The DNA of the CDR3 is TGTGCCAGTAGTACAAATTACGAGCAGTACTTC. Translated, it gives CASSTNYEQYF.

The chain employs TRBV19 and TRBJ2-3; the D is unclear. This CDR3 has 13 amino acids. The V end lost 6 bases, the J end lost 1 base, and 8 bases lay between the germline ends. The germline gives CDR1 LNHDA, CDR2 SQIVND (reference sequence). The CDR3 DNA reads TGTGCCAGTAGCCTTCAGGGCACAGATACGCAGTATTTT. It yields the protein CASSLQGTDTQYF.

This clone was counted a few times. The rearrangement links TRBV6-5 to TRBJ1-1; 8 nucleotides align to TRBD1. The CDR3 spans 14 residues. Germline CDR1 and CDR2: MNHEY and SVGAGI. The V and J ends lost 6 bases and 6 bases, in that order; junction bases with no gene match: 9. The CDR3 coding sequence is TGTGCCAGCAGGCGAGGACAGGGCGTCGCTGAAGCTTTCTTT. The encoded protein is CASRRGQGVAEAFF.

V and J are TRBV6-1 and TRBJ2-7; 10 bases align to TRBD1. CDR1 MNHNS and CDR2 SASEGT come from the germline V gene. CDR3 length: 13 amino acids. The V and J ends lost 8 bases and 5 bases, in that order; junction bases with no gene match: 6. CDR3 coding DNA: TGTGCCAGCGGCCGACAGGGGGCCAACGAGCAGTACTTC. Its protein product is CASGRQGANEQYF.

The chain carries TRBV4-2 and TRBJ1-5; D not resolved. CDR3 length: 15 amino acids. Trimming removed 0 bases at V and 2 bases at J, with 8 bases between. Germline V CDR1 and CDR2: LGHNA, YNFKEQ. CDR3 coding DNA: TGTGCCAGCAGCCAAGAAGGTAACGGCAATCAGCCCCAGCATTTT. It codes for CASSQEGNGNQPQHF.

Only one count was recorded for this clone. This chain links TRBV9 with TRBJ1-6, with D hard to call. This CDR3 is 13 amino acids long. The V gene's germline CDR1 is SGDLS and CDR2 YYNGEE. V lost 1 base and J lost 14, with 13 bases in between. The CDR3 coding sequence is TGTGCCAGCAGCGTATTATCAGTTTTCACCCTCCACTTT. As protein: CASSVLSVFTLHF.

The chain joins TRBV19 to TRBJ1-1, with a possible D match to TRBD1 (6 bases). Trimming stripped 5 bases from V and 0 bases from J, with 13 bases between. This CDR3 spans 15 amino acids. Germline CDR1 reads LNHDA; CDR2 reads SQIVND (reference sequence). The chain's CDR3 is CASSRAGALNTEAFF. The CDR3 DNA is TGTGCCAGTAGTCGGGCAGGGGCTCTGAACACTGAAGCTTTCTTT. Drawing the rest from reference TRBV19 and TRBJ1-1, the complete variable domain is DGGITQSPKYLFRKEGQNVTLSCEQNLNHDAMYWYRQDPGQGLRLIYYSQIVNDFQKGDIAEGYSVSREKKESFPLTVTSAQKNPTAFYLCASSRAGALNTEAFFGQGTRLTVV.

The chain uses TRBV16 and TRBJ1-2; 8 positions agree with TRBD1. The V and J ends lost 9 bases and 0 bases, in that order; junction bases with no gene match: 3. The CDR3 spans 13 residues. Germline V gene lookup returns CDR1 KGHSY and CDR2 FQNENV. The CDR3 DNA is TGTGCCAGTGGACAGGGATCTAACTATGGCTACACCTTC. It encodes CASGQGSNYGYTF.

This chain joins TRBV28 and TRBJ2-5; 7 nucleotides agree with TRBD1. The CDR3 has 13 amino acids. Germline CDR1 MDHEN, CDR2 SYDVKM. After removal of 6 bases from V and 7 bases from J, the junction contained 8 bases not matched to a gene. CDR3 in DNA: TGTGCCAGCAGACCTACAGGGGACGGGACCCAGTACTTC. It is translated as CASRPTGDGTQYF.

The V call is TRBV6-4, the J call TRBJ2-3; the match to TRBD2 covers 7 bases. Germline V gives CDR1 MRHNA, CDR2 SNTAGT. This CDR3 region has 15 residues. V lost 0 bases to trimming and J lost 5 bases; unmatched junction nucleotides: 5. In DNA, the CDR3 is TGTGCCAGCAGTGACTCTGGCACGGGGGGAGATACGCAGTATTTT. Its translation is CASSDSGTGGDTQYF.

This rearrangement joins TRBV15 to TRBJ2-1; D unresolved. V was pared by 0 bases and J by 8 bases, with 11 bases between. Germline V lookup: CDR1 LNHNV, CDR2 YYDKDF (reference sequence). The CDR3 loop spans 14 amino acids. This CDR3 reads CATSRDTDAYEQFF. The DNA for the CDR3 is TGTGCCACCAGCAGAGATACAGACGCATATGAGCAGTTCTTC.

The chain joins TRBV19 to TRBJ1-3; perhaps TRBD1 as D (5 bases). The germline gives CDR1 LNHDA, CDR2 SQIVND (reference sequence). The CDR3 sequence is 16 residues long. V was clipped by 4 bases and J by 0 bases, with 13 bases between them. CDR3 residues: CASSSPGRPSGNTIYF. CDR3 nucleotides: TGTGCCAGTAGTAGCCCGGGACGGCCCTCTGGAAACACCATATATTTT.

The chain links TRBV7-9 to TRBJ2-6; D remains unclear. Trimming removed 8 bases from V and 2 bases from J, with 16 bases in between. The CDR3 is made up of 16 amino acids. In germline, CDR1 is SEHNR, CDR2 FQNEAQ (reference sequence). The CDR3 DNA follows: TGTGCCAGCCCCCCGGGTACTTCGGCTGGGGCCAACGTCCTGACTTTC. Translating it yields CASPPGTSAGANVLTF. The whole variable domain, remainder taken from reference TRBV7-9 and TRBJ2-6, is DTGVSQNPRHKITKRGQNVTFRCDPISEHNRLYWYRQTLGQGPEFLTYFQNEAQLEKSRLLSDRFSAERPKGSFSTLEIQRTEQGDSAMYLCASPPGTSAGANVLTFGAGSRLTVL.

This clone came up once. The rearrangement links TRBV7-2 to TRBJ2-7, with D uncertain. V was clipped by 4 bases and J by 8 bases, with 18 bases between them. This CDR3 comprises 14 residues. CDR1 SGHTA and CDR2 FQGNSA come from the germline V gene. CDR3 loop: CASSWERSGPKQYF. The CDR3 DNA is TGTGCCAGCAGCTGGGAAAGGAGTGGACCGAAGCAGTACTTC.

The chain couples TRBV9 to TRBJ2-1, with 10 bases identical to TRBD2. Germline V gene lookup returns CDR1 SGDLS and CDR2 YYNGEE. The J segment lost 7 bases and the V segment lost 4 bases, leaving 8 bases of the junction unmatched. CDR3 length equals 15 residues. Written as DNA, the CDR3 is TGTGCCAGCAGCCGAAGCGGGAGGGCAAGGAATGAGCAGTTCTTC. This sequence encodes CASSRSGRARNEQFF. The entire variable domain, with the rest obtained from reference TRBV9 and TRBJ2-1, is as follows: DSGVTQTPKHLITATGQRVTLRCSPRSGDLSVYWYQQSLDQGLQFLIQYYNGEERAKGNILERFSAQQFPDLHSELNLSSLELGDSALYFCASSRSGRARNEQFFGPGTRLTVL.